These 2 T cell receptor beta chains share one sample of origin, sequenced in a study of cytomegalovirus exposure and HLA in healthy donors. PCR used 60 Vbeta primers and 13 Jbeta primers. Here immunoSEQ multiplex PCR was the method, and the copy in TCRdb shows in-frame clones only, minus some. The data show about 110,000 clones, roughly 70% seen once. Specimen: PBMCs. These TCRs come from a man aged 35-49 years in good health and CMV-seropositive.

The chain joins TRBV9 to TRBJ2-1; TRBD2 matches 7 bases. Germline lookup yields CDR1 SGDLS and CDR2 YYNGEE. The CDR3 sequence is 15 residues long. J gave up 5 bases and V 5 bases, and 10 bases lay outside the gene matches. The DNA of the CDR3 is TGTGCCAGCAGTCCGCCGTCTAGCGGCAACAATGAGCAGTTCTTC. Protein: CASSPPSSGNNEQFF.

This clone turned up a few times. The CDR3 region is CASSEGREPQHF. The CDR3 DNA reads TGCGCCAGCAGTGAGGGGAGGGAGCCCCAGCATTTT. The gene calls are TRBV10-2 and TRBJ1-5, with D uncertain. V gave up 2 bases and J gave up 8 bases, with 7 bases separating them. From germline, CDR1 is WSHSY and CDR2 SAAADI. The CDR3 runs 12 residues.